A single sample is the source of the 32 T cell receptor beta chains below, sequenced in a study of blood T cell repertoires in COVID-19. TCRdb's copy holds only in-frame clones and misses some; the assay was immunoSEQ multiplex PCR. The sample carries a few hundred thousand clones, 92% recorded once. Sequencing was done on a sample of PBMCs or T cells enriched from blood (not recorded which). The source is a woman aged 30 to 39 who had recovered from COVID-19.

The chain combines TRBV10-3 with TRBJ2-3; D gene uncertain. From germline, CDR1 is ENHRY and CDR2 SYGVKD. Between the trimmed V and J ends, which lost 6 bases and 0 bases, there was a span of 7 bases. This CDR3 contains 13 residues. The CDR3 here is CAIRLSSTDTQYF. CDR3 DNA: TGTGCCATCAGGTTATCTAGCACAGATACGCAGTATTTT.

The chain recombines TRBV6-1 with TRBJ1-1, with D uncertain. The CDR3 sequence is 13 residues long. Per germline, CDR1 MNHNS and CDR2 SASEGT. Between the trimmed V and J ends, which lost 1 base and 4 bases, there was a span of 7 bases. The CDR3 is CASSEGSSTEAFF. The DNA for the CDR3 is TGTGCCAGCAGTGAAGGGTCCAGCACTGAAGCTTTCTTT.

This chain connects TRBV5-4 to TRBJ2-7; 9 bases are a match to TRBD1. The germline V gene has CDR1 SGHNT and CDR2 YYREEE (reference sequence). V dropped 5 bases and J dropped 2; count of bases not matched to a gene: 5. The length of the CDR3 is 14 residues. CDR3 amino acids: CASRPGTGTYEQYF. DNA of the CDR3: TGTGCCAGCAGACCCGGGACAGGGACCTACGAGCAGTACTTC.

The rearrangement joins TRBV29-1 to TRBJ2-3, with 8 bases lining up with TRBD2. The V and J ends lost 4 bases and 2 bases, in that order; junction bases with no gene match: 5. The CDR3 length is 14 residues. The germline gives CDR1 SQVTM, CDR2 ANQGSEA. CDR3 amino acids: CSVVGTRLTDTQYF. The CDR3 DNA follows: TGCAGCGTTGTGGGGACTAGACTCACAGATACGCAGTATTTT.

The CDR3 DNA follows: TGTGCCAGCAGCGTAGGGGGGCTAGCGGGGGCCCCGACCTACAATGAGCAGTTCTTC. Its protein product is CASSVGGLAGAPTYNEQFF. This chain joins TRBV9 and TRBJ2-1, with 10 bases fitting TRBD2. V shed 0 bases and J 2 bases; nucleotides not matched to a gene: 11. Germline lookup yields CDR1 SGDLS and CDR2 YYNGEE. The CDR3 is made up of 19 amino acids.

The chain has TRBV2 and TRBJ2-7; D uncertain. Trimming stripped 6 bases from V and 6 bases from J, with 12 bases between. The CDR3 consists of 12 residues. From germline, CDR1 is SNHLY and CDR2 FYNNEI. CDR3: CASREPTGEQYF. CDR3 coding DNA: TGTGCCAGCAGGGAGCCAACCGGCGAGCAGTACTTC. Full variable domain (missing parts from reference TRBV2 and TRBJ2-7): EPEVTQTPSHQVTQMGQEVILRCVPISNHLYFYWYRQILGQKVEFLVSFYNNEISEKSEIFDDQFSVERPDGSNFTLKIRSTKLEDSAMYFCASREPTGEQYFGPGTRLTVT.

The J gene is TRBJ2-2, the V gene TRBV3-1 (or the pseudogene TRBV3-2); a possible D gene is TRBD1 (5 bases). The CDR3 length is 17 residues. Trimming took off 0 bases at V and 6 bases at J, with 17 bases between the two ends. CDR1 and CDR2 (germline): LGHDT, YNNKEL (reference sequence). This CDR3 reads CASSQDRLGAISGELFF. In DNA, the CDR3 is TGTGCCAGCAGCCAAGATAGGCTAGGGGCGATCTCCGGGGAGCTGTTTTTT.

The J gene is TRBJ2-7, the V gene TRBV19; 7 bases are shared with TRBD2. The CDR3 covers 13 residues. Germline CDR1 and CDR2: LNHDA and SQIVND (reference sequence). The J segment lost 3 bases and the V segment lost 5 bases, leaving 4 bases of the junction unmatched. The CDR3 DNA follows: TGTGCCAGTAGTGGGGCGGGGGACTACGAGCAGTACTTC. Amino acids: CASSGAGDYEQYF.

V usage is TRBV4-1 and J usage is TRBJ2-7; D gene unclear. In germline, CDR1 is MGHRA, CDR2 YSYEKL. The CDR3 covers 13 residues. The germline V and J ends were trimmed by 3 bases and 4 bases, with 10 bases remaining between them. CDR3 in amino acids: CASSQATIYEQYF. The CDR3 DNA reads as TGCGCCAGCAGCCAGGCCACAATTTACGAGCAGTACTTC.

The chain has TRBV7-9 and TRBJ2-5; TRBD2 is a possible D gene (6 bases). CDR3 length equals 13 residues. Germline assignment: CDR1 SEHNR and CDR2 FQNEAQ (reference sequence). V lost 6 bases and J lost 1, with 9 bases in between. As DNA, the CDR3 is TGTGCCAGCAGTTCTAGCGTCCAAGAGACCCAGTACTTC. Encoded protein: CASSSSVQETQYF. The full variable domain, its missing parts supplied by reference TRBV7-9 and TRBJ2-5, is DTGVSQNPRHKITKRGQNVTFRCDPISEHNRLYWYRQTLGQGPEFLTYFQNEAQLEKSRLLSDRFSAERPKGSFSTLEIQRTEQGDSAMYLCASSSSVQETQYFGPGTRLLVL.

The chain recombines TRBV7-9 with TRBJ1-1; D call uncertain. Per the germline V gene, CDR1 is SEHNR and CDR2 is FQNEAQ (reference sequence). V was pared by 4 bases and J by 14 bases, with 20 bases between. The CDR3 runs to 13 residues. The CDR3 sequence: CASSYLEHWEVFF. In DNA, the CDR3 is TGTGCCAGCAGCTACCTAGAACACTGGGAGGTATTCTTT.

The J gene is TRBJ2-5, the V gene TRBV25-1; 7 bases are shared with TRBD2. Germline V gene sequence: CDR1 MGHDK, CDR2 SYGVNS. CDR3 length: 15 residues. The junction had 11 bases not matched to a gene; V was cut back by 7 bases and J by 3 bases. The CDR3 protein is CASIGEGGPEETQYF. CDR3 in DNA: TGTGCCAGCATAGGTGAGGGAGGGCCGGAAGAGACCCAGTACTTC.

The V call is TRBV7-9, the J call TRBJ1-1; D not certain. Germline V gene data show CDR1 as SEHNR and CDR2 as FQNEAQ (reference sequence). Trimming took 5 bases from V and 5 from J, leaving 18 bases between them. This CDR3 spans 15 amino acids. CDR3 amino acids: CASSPMGATGTEAFF. CDR3 DNA: TGTGCCAGCAGCCCCATGGGAGCTACCGGGACTGAAGCTTTCTTT. Together with reference TRBV7-9 and TRBJ1-1, the CDR3 gives the full variable domain: DTGVSQNPRHKITKRGQNVTFRCDPISEHNRLYWYRQTLGQGPEFLTYFQNEAQLEKSRLLSDRFSAERPKGSFSTLEIQRTEQGDSAMYLCASSPMGATGTEAFFGQGTRLTVV.

This clone was recorded only once. The CDR3 loop reads CASSQDYSGRTGELFF. CDR3 bases: TGTGCCAGCAGCCAAGATTACAGCGGGAGGACCGGGGAGCTGTTTTTT. This sequence joins TRBV4-2 and TRBJ2-2; 9 nucleotides align to TRBD2. CDR1 and CDR2 from the germline V gene are LGHNA and YNFKEQ. Unmatched junction bases numbered 4, after V lost 0 bases and J lost 5 bases. The CDR3 totals 16 residues.

The chain's CDR3 is CATLASSREKLFF. In DNA, the CDR3 is TGTGCCACCCTCGCCAGTTCGAGGGAAAAACTGTTTTTT. The chain joins TRBV15 to TRBJ1-4; no clear D gene. This CDR3 has 13 residues. Germline lookup yields CDR1 LNHNV and CDR2 YYDKDF (reference sequence). Between the trimmed V and J ends, which lost 8 bases and 8 bases, there was a span of 15 bases.

The chain links TRBV7-3 to TRBJ2-3, with 8 bases fitting TRBD2. Trimming took 3 bases from V and 2 from J; bases not matched to a gene: 4. The CDR3 runs to 15 residues. Germline V gene lookup returns CDR1 SGHTA and CDR2 FQGTGA. The CDR3 DNA sequence: TGTGCCAGCAGCTTTAGCGGGGAAAACACAGATACGCAGTATTTT. It is translated as CASSFSGENTDTQYF.

This chain uses TRBV7-3 with TRBJ2-1; 9 positions agree with TRBD2. The CDR3 is 13 amino acids. V shed 3 bases and J 13 bases; nucleotides not matched to a gene: 7. CDR1 is SGHTA and CDR2 is FQGTGA in the germline V gene. The CDR3 is CASSLQGLAFQFF. The DNA of the CDR3 is TGTGCCAGCAGCTTGCAGGGACTAGCCTTTCAGTTCTTC.

The chain employs TRBV7-2 and TRBJ2-4; D perhaps matches TRBD1 (6 bases). The CDR3 totals 16 residues. The V and J ends lost 0 bases and 3 bases respectively, with 12 bases between them. Per the germline V gene, CDR1 is SGHTA and CDR2 is FQGNSA. The DNA for the CDR3 is TGTGCCAGCAGCTTAGCCCAGGGGATGGGCAAAAACATTCAGTACTTC. It is translated as CASSLAQGMGKNIQYF.

The V call is TRBV3-1 (or the pseudogene TRBV3-2), the J call TRBJ2-1; 9 positions match TRBD2. With V trimmed by 1 base and J by 4 bases, 2 bases remained unmatched. The CDR3 extends over 15 amino acids. The germline gives CDR1 LGHDT, CDR2 YNNKEL (reference sequence). The CDR3 DNA follows: TGTGCCAGCAGCCAAGTCGCGGGGGGGTACAATGAGCAGTTCTTC. This encodes CASSQVAGGYNEQFF.

The V gene is TRBV5-1, the J gene TRBJ1-2; TRBD1 might be the D (5 bases). The V end lost 0 bases, the J end lost 5 bases, and 11 bases lay between the germline ends. Per the germline V gene, CDR1 is SGHRS and CDR2 is YFSETQ. This CDR3 is 14 amino acids long. The CDR3 loop reads CASSLEGRGYGYTF. The CDR3 DNA sequence: TGCGCCAGCAGCTTGGAAGGGCGGGGGTATGGCTACACCTTC. The whole variable domain, filled in from reference TRBV5-1 and TRBJ1-2, reads KAGVTQTPRYLIKTRGQQVTLSCSPISGHRSVSWYQQTPGQGLQFLFEYFSETQRNKGNFPGRFSGRQFSNSRSEMNVSTLELGDSALYLCASSLEGRGYGYTFGSGTRLTVV.

This chain joins TRBV7-9 and TRBJ2-7; 7 nucleotides align to TRBD1. After removal of 1 base from V and 2 bases from J, the junction contained 2 bases not matched to a gene. The germline V gene encodes CDR1 SEHNR and CDR2 FQNEAQ (reference sequence). This CDR3 spans 14 amino acids. As DNA, the CDR3 is TGTGCCAGCAGCTTAGTCGGACAGGCCTACGAGCAGTACTTC. Translating gives CASSLVGQAYEQYF. Full variable domain (remainder filled in from reference TRBV7-9 and TRBJ2-7): DTGVSQNPRHKITKRGQNVTFRCDPISEHNRLYWYRQTLGQGPEFLTYFQNEAQLEKSRLLSDRFSAERPKGSFSTLEIQRTEQGDSAMYLCASSLVGQAYEQYFGPGTRLTVT.

The chain has TRBV9 and TRBJ2-3; 8 bases are a match to TRBD1. V was clipped by 0 bases and J by 2 bases; unmatched bases: 5. This CDR3 has 16 residues. Germline lookup yields CDR1 SGDLS and CDR2 YYNGEE. CDR3 bases: TGTGCCAGCAGCGTAGACACAGGGGGATTCACAGATACGCAGTATTTT. Encoded protein: CASSVDTGGFTDTQYF.

Regarding this clone: An end of the junction does not agree with germline; a read error may underlie this. V is TRBV14 and J is TRBJ2-1, with a tentative D call TRBD1 (6 bases). There are 15 residues in the CDR3. In germline, CDR1 is SGHDN, CDR2 FVKESK. The chain's CDR3 is CASSQGVQGYNEQFF. CDR3 nucleotide sequence: TGTGCCAGCAGTCAAGGGGTCCAGGGGTACAATGAGCAGTTCTTC.

The chain uses TRBV9 and TRBJ1-2; possible D gene TRBD1, 6 bases. The V end was cut by 0 bases, the J end by 0 bases, with 18 bases between. CDR3 length equals 18 residues. Germline V gene data show CDR1 as SGDLS and CDR2 as YYNGEE. This chain's CDR3 is CASSVGLRQEPANYGYTF. CDR3 DNA sequence: TGTGCCAGCAGCGTAGGCCTCCGACAGGAACCAGCTAACTATGGCTACACCTTC.

This chain connects TRBV2 to TRBJ1-3; weak D call: TRBD1 (5 bases). Germline CDR1 SNHLY, CDR2 FYNNEI. The V gene lost 2 bases and the J gene lost 3 bases, with 17 bases spanning the gap. This CDR3 contains 17 residues. CDR3 amino acids: CASSEMVGQGSGNTIYF. In DNA form, the CDR3 reads TGTGCCAGCAGTGAAATGGTCGGGCAGGGAAGTGGAAACACCATATATTTT.

This chain uses TRBV7-2 with TRBJ2-2, with 7 nucleotides matching TRBD2. CDR1 SGHTA and CDR2 FQGNSA come from the germline V gene. V dropped 5 bases and J dropped 4; count of bases not matched to a gene: 7. This CDR3 is 15 amino acids long. Here the CDR3 reads CASSPIGGGTGELFF. CDR3 sequence (DNA): TGTGCCAGCAGCCCCATTGGGGGGGGCACCGGGGAGCTGTTTTTT.

This clone occurred a few times. The chain joins TRBV11-2 to TRBJ2-5; D might be TRBD1 (6 bases). This CDR3 is 14 amino acids long. The V gene's germline CDR1 is SGHAT and CDR2 FQNNGV. Trimming cost V 1 base and J 5 bases, with 11 bases left between them. The CDR3 bases are TGTGCCAGCAGCTTAGGGGGGCGGAGGGAGACCCAGTACTTC. Translating it yields CASSLGGRRETQYF.

The V and J genes are TRBV7-9 and TRBJ2-7; 7 bases line up with TRBD1. V shed 6 bases, J shed 0 bases, and the junction held 2 bases outside the gene matches. The CDR3 sequence is 13 residues long. Germline V gene lookup returns CDR1 SEHNR and CDR2 FQNEAQ (reference sequence). CDR3 sequence (DNA): TGTGCCAGCAGAAGGGACAGCTCCTACGAGCAGTACTTC. Amino acids: CASRRDSSYEQYF. Based on the CDR3 plus reference TRBV7-9 and TRBJ2-7, the full variable domain is DTGVSQNPRHKITKRGQNVTFRCDPISEHNRLYWYRQTLGQGPEFLTYFQNEAQLEKSRLLSDRFSAERPKGSFSTLEIQRTEQGDSAMYLCASRRDSSYEQYFGPGTRLTVT.

V is TRBV7-2 and J is TRBJ2-7; D call uncertain. Trimming left V 3 bases short and J 3 bases short, with 9 bases between. Germline V lookup: CDR1 SGHTA, CDR2 FQGNSA. The CDR3 runs to 13 residues. DNA of the CDR3: TGTGCCAGCAGCTTCCCAGACTTCTACGAGCAGTACTTC. It translates to CASSFPDFYEQYF. Combining the CDR3 with reference TRBV7-2 and TRBJ2-7 gives the whole variable domain GAGVSQSPSNKVTEKGKDVELRCDPISGHTALYWYRQSLGQGLEFLIYFQGNSAPDKSGLPSDRFSAERTGGSVSTLTIQRTQQEDSAVYLCASSFPDFYEQYFGPGTRLTVT.

This chain connects TRBV7-8 to TRBJ2-7; no definite D call. The CDR3 consists of 15 residues. Germline CDR1 and CDR2: SGHVS and FQNEAQ. The V and J ends lost 5 bases and 0 bases respectively, with 14 bases between them. The CDR3 DNA sequence: TGTGCCAGCAGCCCCTTCGACACCAGCTCCTACGAGCAGTACTTC. Protein sequence: CASSPFDTSSYEQYF. Using reference TRBV7-8 and TRBJ2-7 for the parts outside the CDR3, the full variable domain is GAGVSQSPRYKVAKRGQDVALRCDPISGHVSLFWYQQALGQGPEFLTYFQNEAQLDKSGLPSDRFFAERPEGSVSTLKIQRTQQEDSAVYLCASSPFDTSSYEQYFGPGTRLTVT.

J is TRBJ1-3 and V is TRBV24-1; D remains ambiguous. Trimming removed 9 bases from V and 4 bases from J, with 9 bases in between. Germline values: CDR1 KGHDR, CDR2 SFDVKD. CDR3 size: 12 residues. In DNA, the CDR3 is TGTGCCACCGAGGCGCGGGGAAACACCATATATTTT. Its translation: CATEARGNTIYF.

The chain carries TRBV7-9 and TRBJ2-7; perhaps TRBD1 as D (5 bases). Germline values: CDR1 SEHNR, CDR2 FQNEAQ (reference sequence). The V end was cut by 7 bases, the J end by 4 bases, with 11 bases between. This CDR3 comprises 12 residues. In nucleotides, the CDR3 is TGTGCCAGCACCGACCAGGGATACGAGCAGTACTTC. Its protein product is CASTDQGYEQYF.